These 6 T cell receptor beta chains were all obtained from the same sample, sequenced in a study of blood T cell repertoires in COVID-19. Only in-frame clones appear in the TCRdb table, and some are missing; sequencing was by immunoSEQ multiplex PCR. This table holds 150,000 to 200,000 clones, 79% found once. Input material: peripheral blood. These receptors were obtained from a woman aged 55-75 years with COVID-19, enrolled during active disease.

V is TRBV6-6 and J is TRBJ2-6, with D maybe TRBD2 (5 bases). The CDR3 sequence is 15 residues long. The germline V gene encodes CDR1 MNHNY and CDR2 SVGAGI (reference sequence). Trimming shortened V by 6 bases and J by 2 bases, and 11 bases separated the two germline ends. CDR3 region: CASSDRGPGANVLTF. Written as DNA, the CDR3 is TGTGCCAGCAGCGATCGGGGTCCTGGGGCCAACGTCCTGACTTTC.

The chain employs TRBV14 and TRBJ2-2; TRBD2 is a possible D gene (6 bases). CDR1 is SGHDN and CDR2 is FVKESK in the germline V gene. V was clipped by 1 base and J by 5 bases, with 14 bases between them. The CDR3 consists of 16 residues. This chain's CDR3 is CASSQVRSGVTGELFF. CDR3 coding DNA: TGTGCCAGCAGCCAAGTGCGATCGGGAGTTACCGGGGAGCTGTTTTTT.

V gene TRBV12-3 or TRBV12-4 combines with J gene TRBJ2-1; possibly TRBD2 for D (6 bases). Trimming shortened V by 4 bases and J by 6 bases, and 10 bases separated the two germline ends. This CDR3 comprises 13 residues. Here the CDR3 reads CASSYQAGNEQFF. DNA of the CDR3: TGTGCCAGCAGTTACCAAGCGGGCAATGAGCAGTTCTTC.

V gene TRBV28 combines with J gene TRBJ2-3, with 9 bases aligning to TRBD2. The CDR3 runs 15 residues. Trimming took 5 bases from V and 5 from J; bases not matched to a gene: 8. From germline, CDR1 is MDHEN and CDR2 SYDVKM. CDR3 nucleotides: TGTGCCAGCAGTGACTCTAGCGGGACATTAGATACGCAGTATTTT. Translating it yields CASSDSSGTLDTQYF. The whole variable domain, filled in from reference TRBV28 and TRBJ2-3, reads DVKVTQSSRYLVKRTGEKVFLECVQDMDHENMFWYRQDPGLGLRLIYFSYDVKMKEKGDIPEGYSVSREKKERFSLILESASTNQTSMYLCASSDSSGTLDTQYFGPGTRLTVL.

The chain uses TRBV9 and TRBJ2-2; D remains unclear. The CDR3 is 16 amino acids. Trimming removed 0 bases from V and 0 bases from J, with 9 bases in between. Germline values: CDR1 SGDLS, CDR2 YYNGEE. As DNA, the CDR3 is TGTGCCAGCAGCGTAGCGGTGGGCGCGAACACCGGGGAGCTGTTTTTT. Protein sequence: CASSVAVGANTGELFF.

The rearrangement uses TRBV5-1 and TRBJ1-4; 9 bases align to TRBD1. CDR3 length: 15 residues. The ends lost 5 bases at V and 7 bases at J; junction bases unmatched: 9. Germline V gene data show CDR1 as SGHRS and CDR2 as YFSETQ. CDR3 DNA: TGCGCCAGCAGTCTGGACAGGGGAGAGGGTGAAAAACTGTTTTTT. Amino acids: CASSLDRGEGEKLFF.